Presented here are 8 T cell receptor beta chains from one specimen sequenced in a study of CD8+ T cells in alopecia areata. cDNA reverse transcribed from extracted RNA served as the sequencing template. TCRdb keeps only in-frame clones here, not all; method: immunoSEQ multiplex PCR. The sample consists of over 100,000 clones, about 47% of them appearing once. Source: CD8+ T cells sorted from blood, taken at week 0. All receptors derive from a human donor with alopecia areata.

The chain uses TRBV6-1 and TRBJ2-7; no reliable D call. CDR1 is MNHNS, CDR2 SASEGT, per germline. The CDR3 sequence is 15 residues long. Trimming removed 1 base at V and 2 bases at J, with 12 bases between. CDR3 protein: CASSEGAVATYEQYF. The CDR3 bases are TGTGCCAGCAGTGAAGGGGCAGTTGCTACCTACGAGCAGTACTTC.

This sequence joins TRBV13 and TRBJ2-1, with a tentative D call TRBD1 (6 bases). Trimming shortened V by 7 bases and J by 6 bases, and 28 bases separated the two germline ends. Germline V gene sequence: CDR1 PRHDT, CDR2 FYEKMQ (reference sequence). The CDR3 extends over 18 amino acids. The CDR3 region is CASTIRGQGQIHSNEQFF. CDR3 nucleotides: TGTGCCAGCACCATCAGAGGTCAGGGGCAAATCCACTCCAATGAGCAGTTCTTC.

This chain connects TRBV27 to TRBJ2-1, with TRBD2 identical over 8 bases. V was clipped by 4 bases and J by 12 bases; unmatched bases: 5. CDR1 is MNHEY and CDR2 is SMNVEV in the germline V gene (reference sequence). The CDR3 totals 12 residues. CDR3 coding DNA: TGTGCCAGCAGTTCCGGGACTAGGGTGCAGTTCTTC. Translated: CASSSGTRVQFF.

This clone was seen more than once but under ten times. The rearrangement joins TRBV13 to TRBJ1-2; 9 bases fit TRBD1. Germline V gene lookup returns CDR1 PRHDT and CDR2 FYEKMQ (reference sequence). CDR3 size: 13 residues. V gave up 5 bases and J gave up 6 bases; unmatched junction bases: 4. CDR3 in amino acids: CASSGTGFDGYTF. In DNA, the CDR3 is TGTGCCAGCAGCGGGACAGGGTTTGATGGCTACACCTTC.

The chain recombines TRBV27 with TRBJ2-1; weak D call: TRBD1 (6 bases). Looked up from germline, CDR1 is MNHEY and CDR2 is SMNVEV (reference sequence). The CDR3 loop spans 13 amino acids. Trimming removed 5 bases from V and 12 bases from J, with 17 bases in between. The CDR3 sequence: CASSGWDTSRQFF. The CDR3 bases are TGTGCCAGCAGTGGGTGGGACACGTCTCGGCAGTTCTTC.

This clone was counted a few times. The chain couples TRBV29-1 to TRBJ2-3; 7 bases match TRBD2. The germline V gene encodes CDR1 SQVTM and CDR2 ANQGSEA. J lost 3 bases, V lost 7 bases, and 7 bases had no gene match. The CDR3 is 13 amino acids. The DNA for the CDR3 is TGCAGCGGGTGGACTAGTAGTACAGATACGCAGTATTTT. Its translation: CSGWTSSTDTQYF.

The rearrangement links TRBV4-2 to TRBJ1-1, with D unresolved. CDR1 LGHNA and CDR2 YNFKEQ come from the germline V gene. Trimming removed 4 bases at V and 1 base at J, with 13 bases between. This CDR3 is built from 15 residues. This CDR3 reads CASSLLNGENTEAFF. DNA for the CDR3: TGTGCCAGCAGCCTCCTCAATGGTGAGAACACTGAAGCTTTCTTT.

The chain recombines TRBV29-1 with TRBJ2-2, with 13 bases that match TRBD2. Germline V gives CDR1 SQVTM, CDR2 ANQGSEA. V lost 4 bases and J lost 6; bases outside the gene matches: 8. The CDR3 length is 16 residues. DNA of the CDR3: TGCAGCGTTGGGGGACTAGCGGGGCGACCACCCGGGGAGCTGTTTTTT. The encoded protein is CSVGGLAGRPPGELFF.